The rows below give T cell receptor beta chains drawn from one sample of a study of read filtering for tumor transcriptome and immune sequencing. From the reads, TCRdb called clonotypes with MiXCR, one entry per CDR3 protein. The sample has around 40,000 distinct CDR3 sequences; 12% to 15% are singletons. The sequenced sample was a population of CD138-negative cells sorted from bone marrow. The receptors derive from a donor aged 40 or older with multiple myeloma. Both conserved end residues are trimmed from each CDR3.

TRBJ2-3	TRBV20-1	SALNPDTDTQY
TRBJ2-2	TRBV5-1	ASSPDRPGTGEPF
TRBJ2-7	TRBV6-2/TRBV6-3	ASSYRGLAGSEQY
TRBJ2-5	TRBV7-2	ASSPRRAVQETQY
TRBJ1-5	TRBV28	ASSPLSRPQH
TRBJ2-1	TRBV7-2	ASSLAGSSYNEQS
TRBJ1-5	TRBV19	ASSNRESPQH
TRBJ2-3	TRBV5-1	ASSSGGASTDTQY
TRBJ2-2	TRBV12-3/TRBV12-4	ASSLDRGRAGELF
TRBJ2-4	TRBV13	ASSQTIAKSIQY
TRBJ2-1	TRBV12-3/TRBV12-4	ASSLRGRGASSYNEQF
TRBJ2-1	TRBV28	ASRTTSGRGEQF
TRBJ1-5	TRBV7-9	ASSSSDNQPQH
TRBJ1-1	TRBV4-1	ASSDRGRETEAF
TRBJ2-7	TRBV29-1	SDTTGSHEQY
TRBJ1-1	TRBV6-2/TRBV6-3	ASRRWDSKGWTEAF
TRBJ2-7	TRBV6-2/TRBV6-3	ASSYSPDSSYEQY
TRBJ2-1	TRBV4-1	ASRQAGGRNEQF
TRBJ1-1	TRBV2	ASRGTAQKGEAF
TRBJ2-2	TRBV4-2	ASSQGAANPGELF
TRBJ2-3	TRBV23-1	ASSQERGQSTGTDTQY
TRBJ2-1	TRBV28	ASSLGGLAGFRTYNEQF
TRBJ2-7	TRBV28	ASSFTPTPSGQY
TRBJ2-7	TRBV28	ASSEGAGYEQY
TRBJ2-2	TRBV6-2/TRBV6-3	ASKGGRATGELF
TRBJ2-3	TRBV6-5	ASSYSFTNPAQY
TRBJ1-4	TRBV12-3/TRBV12-4	ASSFSRTTTNEKLF
TRBJ2-1	TRBV5-4	ASSLPRDEQF
TRBJ1-1	TRBV10-3	AAQQGRGNTEAF
TRBJ2-1	TRBV6-5	ASRRLSYNEQF
TRBJ2-5	TRBV20-1	SARDGTSGRQETQY
TRBJ2-1	TRBV7-2	ASSRTSGPYNEQF
TRBJ2-1	TRBV5-4	ASSLEPQGLFHNEQF
TRBJ2-7	TRBV27	ASSLGGQRPYEQY
TRBJ2-7	TRBV29-1	SVDLGTGPYEQY
TRBJ1-5	TRBV28	ASTSVNNQPQH
TRBJ2-1	TRBV9	ASSVVGGGYNEQF
TRBJ1-2	TRBV20-1	SASRSQGAGGYT
TRBJ2-1	TRBV7-2	ASSLYGSGYNEQF
TRBJ2-1	TRBV2	ASKANEQF